This record covers a single T cell receptor (beta chain). The antigen remains undetermined. The record originates from a study of Ad26.COV2.S vaccination and SARS-CoV-2 variants. Findings and caveats of the study: People who got the vaccine had more spike-specific TCR breadth than people who got placebo.

Sample treatment: some 20 received Ad26.COV2.S at low or high dose, single or two shots; several received placebo; per-sample allocation not given. Following the first vaccine or placebo injection, samples were taken on day 63. In Boston, an adult donor aged 18-55 years took part. The data were produced by immunoSEQ multiplex PCR, yet TCRdb's version contains in-frame clones alone and is incomplete. This sample has more than 400,000 clones, with about 92% found just once. The CDR3 runs 15 residues. Germline values: CDR1 LGHDT, CDR2 YNNKEL (reference sequence). V was cut by 1 base and J by 0 bases, with 8 bases left in between.

Sequencing used peripheral blood, obtained in a trial of Ad26.COV2.S vaccine versus placebo. This TCR was recovered from a person between 18 and 60 years old who received the Ad26.COV2.S COVID-19 vaccine or a placebo. The V gene is TRBV3-1 (or the pseudogene TRBV3-2), the J gene TRBJ2-3; D may be TRBD2 (6 bases). The DNA for the CDR3 is TGTGCCAGCAGCCAAGTGCTAGCGAGCACAGATACGCAGTATTTT. This sequence encodes CASSQVLASTDTQYF.